The 11 T cell receptor beta chains listed next were all sequenced from one sample in a study of a mutant IDH1 vaccine in newly diagnosed glioma. These receptors have no identified antigens. Clones were read by immunoSEQ multiplex PCR, and TCRdb kept only the in-frame ones, dropping some. This table holds approximately 28,000 clones, around four fifths found once. Sample time point: week 35, safety follow-up. Doses consisted of 300 ug of mutant IDH1 20-mer peptide each, paired with topical imiquimod. This sample comprised PBMCs, obtained from a glioma patient whose treatment included an IDH1 peptide vaccine. The source of these receptors is a young man with glioma.

This chain uses TRBV6-5 with TRBJ2-2; weak D call: TRBD2 (6 bases). The CDR3 consists of 14 residues. With 7 bases removed from V and 6 bases from J, the gap between germline ends came to 15 bases. Germline assignment: CDR1 MNHEY and CDR2 SVGAGI. DNA of the CDR3: TGTGCCAGCAAAACGGGAGTTGCGTCCGGGGAGCTGTTTTTT. This encodes CASKTGVASGELFF.

This chain uses TRBV27 with TRBJ1-1; 8 bases map to TRBD1. Per the germline V gene, CDR1 is MNHEY and CDR2 is SMNVEV (reference sequence). The CDR3 runs 13 residues. V lost 5 bases to trimming and J lost 7 bases; unmatched junction nucleotides: 6. The CDR3 here is CASSQDRGHEAFF. Written as DNA, the CDR3 is TGTGCCAGCAGTCAAGACAGGGGCCATGAAGCTTTCTTT.

The chain combines TRBV25-1 with TRBJ2-6; TRBD2 agrees at 12 bases. V shed 4 bases, J shed 1 base, and the junction held 5 bases outside the gene matches. The CDR3 is made up of 18 amino acids. Germline values: CDR1 MGHDK, CDR2 SYGVNS. As DNA, the CDR3 is TGTGCCAGCAGTGTTGGACTAGCGGGAACTTCTGGGGCCAACGTCCTGACTTTC. It codes for CASSVGLAGTSGANVLTF. The full variable domain, with the rest looked up from reference TRBV25-1 and TRBJ2-6, is EADIYQTPRYLVIGTGKKITLECSQTMGHDKMYWYQQDPGMELHLIHYSYGVNSTEKGDLSSESTVSRIRTEHFPLTLESARPSHTSQYLCASSVGLAGTSGANVLTFGAGSRLTVL.

This clone was counted only a few times. This chain connects TRBV6-1 to TRBJ2-5; no reliable D call. This CDR3 is 15 amino acids long. Germline CDR1 and CDR2: MNHNS and SASEGT. Trimming stripped 4 bases from V and 3 bases from J, with 15 bases between. DNA for the CDR3: TGTGCCAGCAGTGGATTAGCAGAACCTAAAGAGACCCAGTACTTC. Its protein is CASSGLAEPKETQYF.

V usage is TRBV5-4 and J usage is TRBJ2-7, with TRBD2 matching 13 bases. CDR3 length: 14 amino acids. The ends lost 4 bases at V and 5 bases at J; junction bases unmatched: 3. The germline CDR1 and CDR2 sequences are SGHNT and YYREEE (reference sequence). Here the CDR3 DNA reads TGTGCCAGCAGCCTACTAGCGGGGGGGGACGAGCAGTACTTC. This gives the protein CASSLLAGGDEQYF.

The chain employs TRBV29-1 and TRBJ1-5; a weak D match, TRBD1 (6 bases). The V end lost 2 bases, the J end lost 2 bases, and 7 bases lay between the germline ends. The germline CDR1 and CDR2 sequences are SQVTM and ANQGSEA. This CDR3 spans 13 amino acids. Here the CDR3 reads CSVEPGGNQPQHF. As DNA, the CDR3 is TGCAGCGTTGAACCAGGGGGCAATCAGCCCCAGCATTTT.

The chain combines TRBV4-1 with TRBJ1-6; possible D gene TRBD1, 6 bases. Between the trimmed V and J ends, which lost 0 bases and 8 bases, there was a span of 14 bases. Germline lookup yields CDR1 MGHRA and CDR2 YSYEKL. The CDR3 loop spans 16 amino acids. CDR3 nucleotides: TGCGCCAGCAGCCAAGATTGGGGGGCGCGTTATTCACCCCTCCACTTT. This sequence encodes CASSQDWGARYSPLHF.

The J gene is TRBJ2-7, the V gene TRBV4-3; D call uncertain. The CDR3 totals 14 residues. Trimming removed 0 bases from V and 2 bases from J, with 8 bases in between. Germline CDR1 reads LGHNA; CDR2 reads YSLEER. This CDR3 is CASSQDPRAYEQYF. CDR3 nucleotide sequence: TGCGCCAGCAGCCAAGACCCCCGCGCCTACGAGCAGTACTTC.

This sequence joins TRBV7-6 and TRBJ1-1; 8 bases fit TRBD1. J gave up 4 bases and V 5 bases, and 6 bases lay outside the gene matches. The germline gives CDR1 SGHVS, CDR2 FNYEAQ. This CDR3 has 14 residues. This chain's CDR3 is CASSRQGFSTEAFF. The CDR3 region has the DNA TGTGCCAGCAGCCGACAGGGGTTCAGCACTGAAGCTTTCTTT.

The genes are TRBV6-1 and TRBJ2-7, with no clear D. CDR3 length: 10 amino acids. Trimming stripped 3 bases from V and 7 bases from J, with 4 bases between. Germline-derived CDR1 and CDR2 are MNHNS and SASEGT. The CDR3 sequence is CASSDDEQYF. In DNA, the CDR3 is TGTGCCAGCAGTGATGATGAGCAGTACTTC.

The genes are TRBV5-1 and TRBJ2-2, with D possibly matching TRBD2 (6 bases). This CDR3 region has 15 residues. Trimming shortened V by 0 bases and J by 7 bases, and 13 bases separated the two germline ends. Germline CDR1 reads SGHRS; CDR2 reads YFSETQ. Here the CDR3 DNA reads TGCGCCAGCAGCTTGGGCCCGGGAGAAGGCGGGGAGCTGTTTTTT. Amino acids: CASSLGPGEGGELFF.